This T cell receptor beta chain was identified in a study of Graves' ophthalmopathy and Graves' hyperthyroidism. Turning to the study itself: Stable hyperthyroidism referred to disease that showed no ophthalmopathy within 18 months of follow-up. Study findings and constraints: Ophthalmopathy progression was predicted by the model at 55% to 71% sensitivity and less than 80% specificity.

About this clonotype itself: Antigen specificity is unknown. A read error is possible here, since a much larger clone lies one base away.

Germline CDR1 is SNHLY and CDR2 is FYNNEI. Trimming left V 3 bases short and J 2 bases short, with 11 bases between. This CDR3 comprises 16 residues. Excluded were patients with other autoimmune diseases, uncontrolled infections, pregnancy or lactation. The authors amplified TCR beta CDR3 regions from RNA transcripts. Investigators did first-round RT-PCR with HTBI primers, then second-round multiplex PCR. MiXCR, applied by TCRdb to the multiplex PCR reads, yields one record per CDR3 protein. The sample consists of around 590,000 distinct CDR3 sequences, 35% to 45% of them appearing once. This clonotype originated in an adult man with Graves' hyperthyroidism. The chain recombines TRBV2 with TRBJ2-6; D unresolved. The source material was peripheral blood or thyroid tissue (not recorded which). CDR3 residues: CASSDQESPGANVLTF. The CDR3 DNA reads as TGTGCCAGCAGTGACCAGGAGAGCCCTGGGGCCAACGTCCTGACTTTC.